What follows are 23 T cell receptor beta chains derived from one specimen sequenced in a study of cytomegalovirus exposure and HLA in healthy donors. Method: immunoSEQ multiplex PCR; TCRdb's copy keeps in-frame clones and lacks some. The table lists over 85,000 clones, over 85% of them singletons. Input material: PBMCs. The receptors originated from a woman between 18 and 30 years old in good health and CMV-seronegative.

The V and J genes are TRBV27 and TRBJ1-1; 9 nucleotides agree with TRBD1. CDR1 MNHEY and CDR2 SMNVEV come from the germline V gene (reference sequence). The CDR3 consists of 16 residues. V lost 6 bases to trimming and J lost 1 base; unmatched junction nucleotides: 9. CDR3 coding DNA: TGTGCCAGCAGCCTCTATGGGACAGGGAAGAACACTGAAGCTTTCTTT. It yields the protein CASSLYGTGKNTEAFF.

V usage is TRBV28 and J usage is TRBJ1-2; no clear D gene. V shed 3 bases and J shed 6 bases, with 14 bases lying between them. Per germline, CDR1 MDHEN and CDR2 SYDVKM. The CDR3 totals 14 residues. CDR3 in DNA: TGTGCCAGCAGTTTTATGGAGGACTGGAATGGCTACACCTTC. Translated: CASSFMEDWNGYTF.

This clone appeared once. The rearrangement uses TRBV27 and TRBJ1-3; tentative D call: TRBD1 (5 bases). Trimming cost V 7 bases and J 8 bases, with 18 bases left between them. Per the germline V gene, CDR1 is MNHEY and CDR2 is SMNVEV (reference sequence). This CDR3 is built from 14 residues. The CDR3 protein is CASILGDFHYTIYF. CDR3 nucleotide sequence: TGTGCCAGCATCTTGGGGGACTTCCATTACACCATATATTTT.

This chain uses TRBV21-1 with TRBJ2-1; the D segment call TRBD2 is taken from the table without a DNA check. TRBV21-1 is a pseudogene. The CDR3 runs to 16 residues. The CDR3 sequence is CASSKGRKHSYNEQFF. CDR3 in DNA: TGTGCCAGCAGCAAGGGGAGAAAGCACTCCTACAATGAGCAGTTCTTC.

This chain uses TRBV7-2 with TRBJ2-2; tentatively, D is TRBD2 (5 bases). The V and J ends lost 3 bases and 5 bases respectively, with 10 bases between them. This CDR3 has 14 residues. Per germline, CDR1 SGHTA and CDR2 FQGNSA. In nucleotides, the CDR3 is TGTGCCAGCAGCTTTGTGGGGAGTACCGGGGAGCTGTTTTTT. This codes for CASSFVGSTGELFF. Full variable domain (rest looked up from reference TRBV7-2 and TRBJ2-2): GAGVSQSPSNKVTEKGKDVELRCDPISGHTALYWYRQSLGQGLEFLIYFQGNSAPDKSGLPSDRFSAERTGGSVSTLTIQRTQQEDSAVYLCASSFVGSTGELFFGEGSRLTVL.

The rearrangement joins TRBV19 to TRBJ2-3; TRBD2 matches at 8 bases. Germline assignment: CDR1 LNHDA and CDR2 SQIVND (reference sequence). The CDR3 runs to 17 residues. With V trimmed by 2 bases and J by 6 bases, 13 bases remained unmatched. The CDR3 sequence: CASSIKVAGHLADTQYF. CDR3 coding DNA: TGTGCCAGTAGTATAAAGGTAGCGGGACATTTGGCGGATACGCAGTATTTT.

This sequence joins TRBV27 and TRBJ1-2; 11 positions match TRBD1. CDR3 length: 15 amino acids. V lost 3 bases and J lost 5; bases outside the gene matches: 5. In germline, CDR1 is MNHEY, CDR2 SMNVEV (reference sequence). CDR3 bases: TGTGCCAGCAGTTTGGGACAGGGGGGTAATTATGGCTACACCTTC. Translation: CASSLGQGGNYGYTF.

This clone occurred a few times. The CDR3 protein is CASITQGDEQYF. In nucleotides, the CDR3 is TGTGCCAGCATTACACAGGGAGACGAGCAGTACTTC. The chain joins TRBV2 to TRBJ2-7; D might be TRBD1 (6 bases). V lost 7 bases, J lost 5 bases, and 12 bases lay in between. Germline loops: CDR1 SNHLY, CDR2 FYNNEI. CDR3 length: 12 residues.

This rearrangement joins TRBV2 to TRBJ1-2, with D possibly matching TRBD1 (6 bases). CDR1 is SNHLY and CDR2 is FYNNEI in the germline V gene. Between the trimmed V and J ends, which lost 4 bases and 4 bases, there was a span of 13 bases. The CDR3 has 14 residues. The CDR3 here is CASSVEQGAYGYTF. For the CDR3, the DNA is TGTGCCAGCAGTGTAGAACAGGGTGCCTATGGCTACACCTTC. Drawing the rest from reference TRBV2 and TRBJ1-2, the complete variable domain is EPEVTQTPSHQVTQMGQEVILRCVPISNHLYFYWYRQILGQKVEFLVSFYNNEISEKSEIFDDQFSVERPDGSNFTLKIRSTKLEDSAMYFCASSVEQGAYGYTFGSGTRLTVV.

The chain is built from TRBV7-6 and TRBJ2-7; a weak D match, TRBD1 (6 bases). Trimming removed 1 base at V and 6 bases at J, with 16 bases between. CDR3 length: 15 residues. In germline, CDR1 is SGHVS, CDR2 FNYEAQ. Here the CDR3 DNA reads TGTGCCAGCAGCTTAGGACAGGCCACCTTAAGCGAGCAGTACTTC. Encoded protein: CASSLGQATLSEQYF.

The chain uses TRBV28 and TRBJ1-4; 7 bases agree with TRBD1. V trimming: 5 bases; J trimming: 8 bases; junction bases outside the gene matches: 11. Germline V gene data show CDR1 as MDHEN and CDR2 as SYDVKM. The CDR3 is 15 amino acids. The chain's CDR3 is CASSPTGTVREKLFF. CDR3 nucleotides: TGTGCCAGCAGTCCCACCGGGACAGTAAGGGAAAAACTGTTTTTT.

The table lists this clone with a few counts. This chain connects TRBV7-8 to TRBJ1-1; maybe TRBD1 (6 bases). This CDR3 spans 12 amino acids. V gave up 5 bases and J gave up 7 bases, with 11 bases separating them. Germline V gene sequence: CDR1 SGHVS, CDR2 FQNEAQ. The CDR3 sequence: CASSTRQVEAFF. DNA of the CDR3: TGTGCCAGCAGCACCAGACAGGTTGAAGCTTTCTTT.

The chain carries TRBV7-3 and TRBJ2-2, with a possible D match to TRBD2 (6 bases). The CDR3 length is 14 residues. Germline values: CDR1 SGHTA, CDR2 FQGTGA. The germline V and J ends were trimmed by 8 bases and 6 bases, with 16 bases remaining between them. The CDR3 sequence is CASGLSSGSGELFF. The DNA of the CDR3 is TGTGCCAGCGGACTATCAAGCGGGTCCGGGGAGCTGTTTTTT.

The chain uses TRBV6-5 and TRBJ2-1, with D possibly TRBD1 on 5 matching bases. V shed 0 bases and J shed 8 bases, with 11 bases lying between them. The CDR3 spans 14 residues. Germline CDR1 reads MNHEY; CDR2 reads SVGAGI. CDR3 coding DNA: TGTGCCAGCAGTTACTCGCTTCAGGGATATGAGCAGTTCTTC. Translating gives CASSYSLQGYEQFF.

This chain connects TRBV19 to TRBJ2-1, with TRBD2 identical over 8 bases. Looked up from germline, CDR1 is LNHDA and CDR2 is SQIVND (reference sequence). The ends lost 1 base at V and 5 bases at J; junction bases unmatched: 4. This CDR3 region has 15 residues. The CDR3 region has the DNA TGTGCCAGTAGTATAGGGAGCGGGAGCAACAATGAGCAGTTCTTC. It specifies CASSIGSGSNNEQFF.

The V and J genes are TRBV5-4 and TRBJ1-1, with 9 bases identical to TRBD1. The CDR3 has 14 amino acids. Germline CDR1 reads SGHNT; CDR2 reads YYREEE (reference sequence). With 1 base clipped from V and 8 bases from J, the junction kept 6 bases outside the gene matches. Here the CDR3 DNA reads TGTGCCAGCAGCTTGTGGGACAGGGCAGCCGAAGCTTTCTTT. This gives the protein CASSLWDRAAEAFF.

The CDR3: CASSPSGGAGYNEQFF. The CDR3 DNA sequence: TGTGCCAGCAGTCCTTCCGGAGGGGCCGGCTACAATGAGCAGTTCTTC. The chain is built from TRBV6-4 and TRBJ2-1; TRBD2 might be the D (6 bases). The V end was cut by 5 bases, the J end by 3 bases, with 17 bases between. CDR3 length: 16 residues. Germline CDR1 is MRHNA and CDR2 is SNTAGT.

V usage is TRBV14 and J usage is TRBJ2-3, with D hard to call. The CDR3 is made up of 16 amino acids. The V gene lost 2 bases and the J gene lost 0 bases, with 12 bases spanning the gap. Germline V gene data show CDR1 as SGHDN and CDR2 as FVKESK. The CDR3 here is CASSQRFQSSTDTQYF. The CDR3 DNA follows: TGTGCCAGCAGCCAACGGTTCCAATCTAGCACAGATACGCAGTATTTT.

The rearrangement joins TRBV28 to TRBJ2-7; D is undetermined. V was shortened by 8 bases and J by 7 bases, with 9 bases between the two germline ends. This CDR3 has 10 residues. Germline values: CDR1 MDHEN, CDR2 SYDVKM. The CDR3 DNA is TGTGCCAGCGGCCCAGATGAGCAGTACTTC. Encoded protein: CASGPDEQYF. Full variable domain (rest looked up from reference TRBV28 and TRBJ2-7): DVKVTQSSRYLVKRTGEKVFLECVQDMDHENMFWYRQDPGLGLRLIYFSYDVKMKEKGDIPEGYSVSREKKERFSLILESASTNQTSMYLCASGPDEQYFGPGTRLTVT.

The gene calls are TRBV7-8 and TRBJ2-1; TRBD2 aligns across 12 bases. CDR3 size: 17 residues. J gave up 5 bases and V 3 bases, and 8 bases lay outside the gene matches. Germline-derived CDR1 and CDR2 are SGHVS and FQNEAQ. DNA of the CDR3: TGTGCCAGCAGCTTGCAACCTAGACTAGCGGGGGACAATGAGCAGTTCTTC. Translating gives CASSLQPRLAGDNEQFF.

The chain carries TRBV28 and TRBJ2-7, with a weak D call TRBD1 (6 bases). There are 15 residues in the CDR3. V lost 3 bases to trimming and J lost 2 bases, with 14 bases between them. Looked up from germline, CDR1 is MDHEN and CDR2 is SYDVKM. The CDR3 is CASSFPTGKAYEQYF. In DNA, the CDR3 is TGTGCCAGCAGTTTCCCGACAGGAAAAGCCTACGAGCAGTACTTC. The full variable domain, rest sourced from reference TRBV28 and TRBJ2-7, is DVKVTQSSRYLVKRTGEKVFLECVQDMDHENMFWYRQDPGLGLRLIYFSYDVKMKEKGDIPEGYSVSREKKERFSLILESASTNQTSMYLCASSFPTGKAYEQYFGPGTRLTVT.

The chain has TRBV4-3 and TRBJ2-7, with D tentatively TRBD1 (5 bases). The end of the DNA fits TRBJ2-1 better, so the J call may be wrong. Germline V gene sequence: CDR1 LGHNA, CDR2 YSLEER. This CDR3 spans 15 amino acids. Here the CDR3 reads CASSQEGHRTNEQFF. The CDR3 nucleotides are TGCGCCAGCAGCCAAGAGGGGCACAGGACCAATGAGCAGTTCTTC.

This clone was observed once. The chain has TRBV4-3 and TRBJ1-1; TRBD1 aligns across 12 bases. CDR1 is LGHNA and CDR2 is YSLEER in the germline V gene. The CDR3 is made up of 20 amino acids. With V trimmed by 0 bases and J by 11 bases, 22 bases remained unmatched. In DNA form, the CDR3 reads TGCGCCAGCAGCCAAGATGGTGGCGCTGGGACAGGGGGCACCCCCCGCGCCGCTTTCTTT. Its translation: CASSQDGGAGTGGTPRAAFF.